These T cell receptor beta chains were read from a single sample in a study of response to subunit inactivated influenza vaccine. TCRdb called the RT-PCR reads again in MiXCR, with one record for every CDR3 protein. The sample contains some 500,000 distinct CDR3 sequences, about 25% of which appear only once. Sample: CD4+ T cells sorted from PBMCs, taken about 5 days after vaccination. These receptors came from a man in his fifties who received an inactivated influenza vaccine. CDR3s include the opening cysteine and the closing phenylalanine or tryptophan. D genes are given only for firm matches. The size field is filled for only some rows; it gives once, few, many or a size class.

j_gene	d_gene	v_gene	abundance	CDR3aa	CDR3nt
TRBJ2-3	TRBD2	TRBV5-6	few	CASSQLLAGATDTQYF	TGTGCCAGCAGCCAACTACTAGCGGGGGCGACAGATACGCAGTATTTT
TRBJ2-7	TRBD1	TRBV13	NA	CASSPQGDYEQYF	TGTGCCAGCAGCCCTCAGGGGGACTACGAGCAGTACTTC
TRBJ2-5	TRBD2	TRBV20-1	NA	CSARRLAGGPSETQYF	TGCAGTGCTAGGCGGCTAGCGGGGGGGCCTTCGGAGACCCAGTACTTC
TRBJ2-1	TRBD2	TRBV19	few	CASSKRGGEGLPQFF	TGTGCCAGTAGTAAGCGGGGTGGGGAGGGCCTTCCCCAGTTCTTC
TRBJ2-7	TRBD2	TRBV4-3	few	CASSQESGGRYYEQYF	TGCGCCAGCAGCCAAGAATCGGGCGGGAGATACTACGAGCAGTACTTC
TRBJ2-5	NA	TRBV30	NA	CAWSWTAVETQYF	TGTGCCTGGAGTTGGACGGCGGTGGAGACCCAGTACTTC
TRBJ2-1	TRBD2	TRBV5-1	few	CASKLADPYNEQFF	TGCGCCAGCAAACTAGCGGACCCCTACAATGAGCAGTTCTTC
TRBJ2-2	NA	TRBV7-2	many	CASSQTNTGELFF	TGTGCCAGCAGCCAGACTAACACCGGGGAGCTGTTTTTT
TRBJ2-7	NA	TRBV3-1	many	CASSQELRELDEQYF	TGTGCCAGCAGCCAAGAACTCCGGGAGTTAGACGAGCAGTACTTC
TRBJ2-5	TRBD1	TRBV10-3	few	CAISATGSVQETQYF	TGTGCCATCAGTGCGACAGGGTCCGTGCAAGAGACCCAGTACTTC
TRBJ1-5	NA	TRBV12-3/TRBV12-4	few	CASSLAAREQPQHF	TGTGCCAGCAGTTTAGCTGCCAGGGAACAGCCCCAGCATTTT
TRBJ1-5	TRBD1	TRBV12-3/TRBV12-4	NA	CASRRGQYSNQPQHF	TGTGCCAGCAGGCGGGGACAGTATAGCAATCAGCCCCAGCATTTT